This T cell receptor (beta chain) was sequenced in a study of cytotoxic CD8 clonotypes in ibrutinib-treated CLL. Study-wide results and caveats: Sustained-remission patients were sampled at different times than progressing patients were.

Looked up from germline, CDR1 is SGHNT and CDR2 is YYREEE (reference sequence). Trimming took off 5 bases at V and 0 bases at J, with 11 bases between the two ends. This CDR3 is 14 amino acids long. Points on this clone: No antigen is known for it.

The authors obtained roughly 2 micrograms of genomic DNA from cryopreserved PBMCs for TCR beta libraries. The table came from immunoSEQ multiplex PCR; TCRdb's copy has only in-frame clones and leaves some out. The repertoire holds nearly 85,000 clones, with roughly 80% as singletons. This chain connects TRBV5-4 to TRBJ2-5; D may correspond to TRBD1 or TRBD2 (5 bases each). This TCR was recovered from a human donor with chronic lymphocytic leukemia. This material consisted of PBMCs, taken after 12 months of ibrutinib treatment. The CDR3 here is CASSPGTYQETQYF. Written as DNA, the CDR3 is TGTGCCAGCAGTCCCGGGACGTACCAAGAGACCCAGTACTTC.